These 21 T cell receptor beta chains share one sample of origin, sequenced in a study of cytomegalovirus exposure and HLA in healthy donors. Primers: 60 Vbeta forward and 13 Jbeta reverse. Only in-frame clones appear in the TCRdb table, and some are missing; sequencing was by immunoSEQ multiplex PCR. The table includes around 110,000 clones, 74% detected once. Sequenced input: PBMCs. The receptors here all came from a woman in her 40s in good health and CMV-seropositive.

This clone was counted between two and nine times. This sequence joins TRBV6-1 and TRBJ1-5, with D perhaps TRBD1 (6 bases). This CDR3 is built from 12 residues. From germline, CDR1 is MNHNS and CDR2 SASEGT. The V gene lost 5 bases and the J gene lost 4 bases, with 6 bases spanning the gap. CDR3 in DNA: TGTGCCAGCAGTACAGGGAATCAGCCCCAGCATTTT. The encoded protein is CASSTGNQPQHF.

The chain uses TRBV4-2 and TRBJ1-5, with D tentatively TRBD1 (6 bases). Per the germline V gene, CDR1 is LGHNA and CDR2 is YNFKEQ. CDR3 length: 18 residues. The ends were cut back, 0 bases at V and 1 base at J, with 16 bases in the middle. In nucleotides, the CDR3 is TGTGCCAGCAGCCAAGATTCAGGGGTGGGGGGGAGCAATCAGCCCCAGCATTTT. It specifies CASSQDSGVGGSNQPQHF.

The chain is built from TRBV27 and TRBJ1-4, with D uncertain. V lost 6 bases, J lost 8 bases, and 13 bases lay in between. CDR1 MNHEY and CDR2 SMNVEV come from the germline V gene (reference sequence). CDR3 size: 13 residues. CDR3 in DNA: TGTGCCAGCAGGAGAAAGACGGGAGAAAAACTGTTTTTT. Translating it yields CASRRKTGEKLFF.

The rearrangement links TRBV7-8 to TRBJ2-7; D call uncertain. CDR3 length: 13 residues. CDR1 and CDR2 from the germline V gene are SGHVS and FQNEAQ. The V end was cut by 4 bases, the J end by 1 base, with 8 bases between. CDR3 in DNA: TGTGCCAGCAGCTCCCCCAGATCCTACGAGCAGTACTTC. Its translation is CASSSPRSYEQYF.

V usage is TRBV5-1 and J usage is TRBJ1-2, with unresolved D. The CDR3 totals 13 residues. Trimming left V 6 bases short and J 4 bases short, with 13 bases between. Germline loops: CDR1 SGHRS, CDR2 YFSETQ. The CDR3 sequence: CASKPATGYGYTF. The CDR3 DNA is TGCGCCAGCAAGCCAGCTACGGGCTATGGCTACACCTTC.

This chain connects TRBV5-4 to TRBJ1-6, with D perhaps TRBD1 (5 bases). CDR1 is SGHNT and CDR2 is YYREEE in the germline V gene (reference sequence). The CDR3 has 14 residues. Trimming removed 6 bases at V and 6 bases at J, with 13 bases between. The CDR3 region is CASKKQDSNSPLHF. CDR3 in DNA: TGTGCCAGCAAGAAACAGGATTCTAATTCACCCCTCCACTTT.

Only a few counts were recorded for this clone. V usage is TRBV7-6 and J usage is TRBJ2-5; D possibly corresponds to TRBD1 (5 bases). Trimming cost V 3 bases and J 1 base, with 9 bases left between them. Looked up from germline, CDR1 is SGHVS and CDR2 is FNYEAQ. The CDR3 length is 14 residues. CDR3 DNA sequence: TGTGCCAGCAGCTTGCGACAGCTCCAAGAGACCCAGTACTTC. Its translation is CASSLRQLQETQYF. Variable domain in full (rest from reference TRBV7-6 and TRBJ2-5): GAGVSQSPRYKVTKRGQDVALRCDPISGHVSLYWYRQALGQGPEFLTYFNYEAQQDKSGLPNDRFSAERPEGSISTLTIQRTEQRDSAMYRCASSLRQLQETQYFGPGTRLLVL.

The chain employs TRBV7-8 and TRBJ1-5, with D perhaps TRBD1 (5 bases). CDR3 length: 15 residues. The germline V and J ends were trimmed by 4 bases and 2 bases, with 12 bases remaining between them. The germline V gene encodes CDR1 SGHVS and CDR2 FQNEAQ. CDR3 DNA sequence: TGTGCCAGCAGCTGGCAGGGTCGGGGCAATCAGCCCCAGCATTTT. This codes for CASSWQGRGNQPQHF.

The chain is built from TRBV4-2 and TRBJ1-1; 7 nucleotides line up with TRBD1. V lost 4 bases to trimming and J lost 5 bases; unmatched junction nucleotides: 10. The CDR3 is 15 amino acids. Germline CDR1 and CDR2: LGHNA and YNFKEQ. The CDR3 nucleotides are TGTGCCAGCAGCCCCGCACAGGGGACGAGAACTGAAGCTTTCTTT. Amino acid sequence: CASSPAQGTRTEAFF.

The chain uses TRBV15 and TRBJ2-1; 9 nucleotides agree with TRBD2. Germline loops: CDR1 LNHNV, CDR2 YYDKDF (reference sequence). The trim removed 1 base at V and 11 bases at J, leaving 9 bases unmatched. The CDR3 extends over 15 amino acids. The chain's CDR3 is CATSRAASGVPQQFF. The CDR3 bases are TGTGCCACCAGCAGAGCCGCTAGCGGGGTCCCACAGCAGTTCTTC. The full variable domain, rest sourced from reference TRBV15 and TRBJ2-1, is DAMVIQNPRYQVTQFGKPVTLSCSQTLNHNVMYWYQQKSSQAPKLLFHYYDKDFNNEADTPDNFQSRRPNTSFCFLDIRSPGLGDTAMYLCATSRAASGVPQQFFGPGTRLTVL.

The rearrangement links TRBV20-1 to TRBJ2-7, with 7 bases lining up with TRBD1. The V gene's germline CDR1 is DFQATT and CDR2 SNEGSKA (reference sequence). V was clipped by 6 bases and J by 7 bases; unmatched bases: 6. The length of the CDR3 is 11 residues. The CDR3 bases are TGCAGTGCATGGGACAGCAAAGAGCAGTACTTC. It encodes CSAWDSKEQYF.

This clone was seen just once. This sequence joins TRBV6-5 and TRBJ2-7; TRBD2 agrees at 13 bases. Germline trimming cut 4 bases from V and 2 bases from J; bases unmatched to any gene: 2. Germline CDR1 reads MNHEY; CDR2 reads SVGAGI. CDR3 length: 15 amino acids. DNA of the CDR3: TGTGCCAGCAGTTCGGGACTAGCGGGGACCTACGAGCAGTACTTC. It yields the protein CASSSGLAGTYEQYF.

The CDR3 protein is CASSGLGGGEKLFF. In nucleotides, the CDR3 is TGTGCCAGTAGTGGCTTGGGGGGAGGAGAAAAACTGTTTTTT. The chain carries TRBV19 and TRBJ1-4; D may be TRBD1 (5 bases). CDR1 LNHDA and CDR2 SQIVND come from the germline V gene (reference sequence). Trimming pared 5 bases from V and 8 bases from J, leaving 15 bases between. The CDR3 contains 14 residues.

The V call is TRBV5-6, the J call TRBJ2-5, with TRBD1 matching over 8 bases. Germline trimming cut 4 bases from V and 5 bases from J; bases unmatched to any gene: 10. Germline V gene data show CDR1 as SGHDT and CDR2 as YYEEEE. CDR3 length: 15 residues. Written as DNA, the CDR3 is TGTGCCAGCAGCGCCGGACAGGGCCCCCCCGAGACCCAGTACTTC. The encoded protein is CASSAGQGPPETQYF.

This chain connects TRBV30 to TRBJ2-1, with D possibly matching TRBD2 (5 bases). This CDR3 region has 14 residues. The V and J ends lost 4 bases and 3 bases respectively, with 13 bases between them. In germline, CDR1 is GTSNPN, CDR2 SVGIG (reference sequence). CDR3 sequence (DNA): TGTGCCTGGACCAGTCGAGGGTTCTACAATGAGCAGTTCTTC. Translating it yields CAWTSRGFYNEQFF.

This clone has just one count. The V gene is TRBV5-4, the J gene TRBJ2-3; 13 bases fit TRBD2. V was pared by 2 bases and J by 6 bases, with 3 bases of the junction left unmatched. The CDR3 is made up of 15 amino acids. Germline CDR1 is SGHNT and CDR2 is YYREEE (reference sequence). The CDR3 loop is CASSLLAGGPDTQYF. The DNA for the CDR3 is TGTGCCAGCAGCTTACTAGCGGGGGGGCCCGATACGCAGTATTTT.

The rearrangement joins TRBV5-4 to TRBJ1-4, with 8 bases fitting TRBD1. Germline assignment: CDR1 SGHNT and CDR2 YYREEE (reference sequence). CDR3 size: 15 residues. V shed 3 bases, J shed 2 bases, and the junction held 3 bases outside the gene matches. The DNA for the CDR3 is TGTGCCAGCAGCTCGGGACAGGCGACTAATGAAAAACTGTTTTTT. Residues: CASSSGQATNEKLFF.

V is TRBV7-2 and J is TRBJ1-2; no clear D gene. Germline CDR1 is SGHTA and CDR2 is FQGNSA. With 5 bases removed from V and 5 bases from J, the gap between germline ends came to 12 bases. CDR3 length: 13 amino acids. CDR3: CASSPYLSYGYTF. CDR3 in DNA: TGTGCCAGCAGCCCTTATCTATCATATGGCTACACCTTC.

This clone was recorded a few times. The V gene is TRBV6-6, the J gene TRBJ2-5; D is perhaps TRBD2 (6 bases). The CDR3 spans 11 residues. The V end lost 11 bases, the J end lost 4 bases, and 11 bases lay between the germline ends. Germline assignment: CDR1 MNHNY and CDR2 SVGAGI (reference sequence). The CDR3 region has the DNA TGTGCCGCGGGGCGGTCAGAGACCCAGTACTTC. Protein product: CAAGRSETQYF.

This clone appeared a single time. The CDR3 bases are TGTGCCAGCAGCGAACGACAGGGGGCAACTAATGAAAAACTGTTTTTT. Translating it yields CASSERQGATNEKLFF. This chain uses TRBV5-8 with TRBJ1-4, with 9 bases lining up with TRBD1. Trimming took 4 bases from V and 0 from J; bases not matched to a gene: 4. The CDR3 covers 16 residues. Germline CDR1 reads SGHTS; CDR2 reads YDEGEE.

The genes are TRBV6-4 and TRBJ2-3, with 10 positions matching TRBD2. CDR3 size: 15 residues. J lost 2 bases, V lost 3 bases, and 2 bases had no gene match. Germline CDR1 reads MRHNA; CDR2 reads SNTAGT. The CDR3 DNA reads TGTGCCAGCAGTGAGGGACTAGCGCTCACAGATACGCAGTATTTT. As protein: CASSEGLALTDTQYF.